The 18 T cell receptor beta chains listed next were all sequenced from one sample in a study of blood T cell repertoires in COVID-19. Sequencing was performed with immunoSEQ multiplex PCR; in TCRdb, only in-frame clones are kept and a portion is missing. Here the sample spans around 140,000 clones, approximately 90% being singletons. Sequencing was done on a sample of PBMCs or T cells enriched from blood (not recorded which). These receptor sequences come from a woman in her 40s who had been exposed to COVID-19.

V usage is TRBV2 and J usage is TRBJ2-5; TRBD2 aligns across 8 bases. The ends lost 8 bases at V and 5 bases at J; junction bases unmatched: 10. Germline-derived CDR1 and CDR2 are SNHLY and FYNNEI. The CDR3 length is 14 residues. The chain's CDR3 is CASPSGSGDETQYF. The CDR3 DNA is TGTGCCAGCCCGAGCGGGAGCGGTGATGAGACCCAGTACTTC. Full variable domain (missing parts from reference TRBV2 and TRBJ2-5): EPEVTQTPSHQVTQMGQEVILRCVPISNHLYFYWYRQILGQKVEFLVSFYNNEISEKSEIFDDQFSVERPDGSNFTLKIRSTKLEDSAMYFCASPSGSGDETQYFGPGTRLLVL.

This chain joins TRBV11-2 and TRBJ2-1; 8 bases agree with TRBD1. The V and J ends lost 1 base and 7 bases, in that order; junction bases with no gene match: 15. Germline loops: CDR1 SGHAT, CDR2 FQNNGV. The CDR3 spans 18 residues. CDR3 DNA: TGTGCCAGCAGCTTAGGCCCCACCCAGGGGGCTGGTGGAAATGAGCAGTTCTTC. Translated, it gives CASSLGPTQGAGGNEQFF. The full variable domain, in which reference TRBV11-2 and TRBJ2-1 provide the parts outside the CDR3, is EAGVAQSPRYKIIEKRQSVAFWCNPISGHATLYWYQQILGQGPKLLIQFQNNGVVDDSQLPKDRFSAERLKGVDSTLKIQPAKLEDSAVYLCASSLGPTQGAGGNEQFFGPGTRLTVL.

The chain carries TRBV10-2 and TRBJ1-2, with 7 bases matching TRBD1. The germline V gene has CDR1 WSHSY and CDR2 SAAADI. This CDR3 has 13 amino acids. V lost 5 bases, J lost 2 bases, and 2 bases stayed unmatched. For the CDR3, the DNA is TGCGCCAGCAGTTTACAGGGGAACTATGGCTACACCTTC. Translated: CASSLQGNYGYTF.

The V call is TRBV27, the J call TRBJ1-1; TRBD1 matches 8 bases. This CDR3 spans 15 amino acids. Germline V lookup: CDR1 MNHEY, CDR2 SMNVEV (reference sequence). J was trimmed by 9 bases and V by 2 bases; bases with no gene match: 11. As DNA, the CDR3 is TGTGCCAGCAGTTTAAGTTCCGGGACAGGTCCCAAAGCTTTCTTT. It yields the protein CASSLSSGTGPKAFF.

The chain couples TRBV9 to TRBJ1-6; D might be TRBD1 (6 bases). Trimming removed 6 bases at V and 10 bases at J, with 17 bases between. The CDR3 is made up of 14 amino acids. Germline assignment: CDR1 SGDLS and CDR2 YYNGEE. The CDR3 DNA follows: TGTGCCAGCAATGGGGGCGCAGATGGGTCACCCCTCCACTTT. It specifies CASNGGADGSPLHF.

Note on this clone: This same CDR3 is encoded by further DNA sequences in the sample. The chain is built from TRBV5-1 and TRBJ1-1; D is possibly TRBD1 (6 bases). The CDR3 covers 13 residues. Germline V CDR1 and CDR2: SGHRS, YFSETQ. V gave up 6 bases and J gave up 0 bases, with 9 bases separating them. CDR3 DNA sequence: TGCGCCAGCAACAGGGACATGAACACTGAAGCTTTCTTT. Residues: CASNRDMNTEAFF.

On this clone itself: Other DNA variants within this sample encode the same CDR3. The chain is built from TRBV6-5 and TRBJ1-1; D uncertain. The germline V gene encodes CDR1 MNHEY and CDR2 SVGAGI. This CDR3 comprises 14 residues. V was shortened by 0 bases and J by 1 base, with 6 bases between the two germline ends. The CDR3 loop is CASSYSRQNTEAFF. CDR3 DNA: TGTGCCAGCAGTTACTCCCGACAGAACACTGAAGCTTTCTTT.

The CDR3 protein is CASNPGGRGRGGYTF. In nucleotides, the CDR3 is TGTGCCAGCAACCCTGGTGGCAGGGGGCGAGGTGGCTACACCTTC. J is TRBJ1-2 and V is TRBV28, with 8 bases aligning to TRBD1. V trimming: 7 bases; J trimming: 7 bases; junction bases outside the gene matches: 14. The CDR3 is made up of 15 amino acids. Germline CDR1 reads MDHEN; CDR2 reads SYDVKM.

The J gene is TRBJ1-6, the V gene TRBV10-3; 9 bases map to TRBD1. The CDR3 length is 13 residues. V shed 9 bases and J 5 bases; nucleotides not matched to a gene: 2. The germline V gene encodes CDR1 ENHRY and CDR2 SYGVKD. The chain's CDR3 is CAIGQGNNSPLHF. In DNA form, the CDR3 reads TGTGCCATTGGACAGGGGAATAATTCACCCCTCCACTTT.

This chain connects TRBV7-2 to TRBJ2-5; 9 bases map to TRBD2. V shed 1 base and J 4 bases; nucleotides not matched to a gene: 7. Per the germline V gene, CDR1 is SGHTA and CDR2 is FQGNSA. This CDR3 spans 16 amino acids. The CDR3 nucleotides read TGTGCCAGCAGCTTAGGGATAGCGGGAGTGCGAGAGACCCAGTACTTC. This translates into CASSLGIAGVRETQYF.

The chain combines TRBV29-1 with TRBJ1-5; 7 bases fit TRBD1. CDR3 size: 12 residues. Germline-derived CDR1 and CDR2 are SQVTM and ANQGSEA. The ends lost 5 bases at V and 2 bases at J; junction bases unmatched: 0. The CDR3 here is CSVQGGNQPQHF. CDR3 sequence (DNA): TGCAGCGTTCAGGGGGGCAATCAGCCCCAGCATTTT.

In nucleotides, the CDR3 is TGTGCCAGTAGCGGTGCGTTAGAAGAGACCCAGTACTTC. Amino acid sequence: CASSGALEETQYF. The chain couples TRBV19 to TRBJ2-5, with D unclear. This CDR3 region has 13 residues. The V and J ends lost 6 bases and 3 bases respectively, with 11 bases between them. From germline, CDR1 is LNHDA and CDR2 SQIVND (reference sequence).

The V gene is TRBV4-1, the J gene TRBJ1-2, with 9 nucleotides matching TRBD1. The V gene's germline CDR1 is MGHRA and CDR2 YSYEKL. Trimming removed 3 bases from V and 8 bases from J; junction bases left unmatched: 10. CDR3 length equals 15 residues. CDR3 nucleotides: TGCGCCAGCAGCCAGGGACAGGGTTTTTTTTCGGGCTACACCTTC. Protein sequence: CASSQGQGFFSGYTF.

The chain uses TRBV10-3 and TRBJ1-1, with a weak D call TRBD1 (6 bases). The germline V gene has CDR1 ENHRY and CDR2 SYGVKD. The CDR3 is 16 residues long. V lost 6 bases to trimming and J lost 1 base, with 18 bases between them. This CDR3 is CAIRGNERTANTEAFF. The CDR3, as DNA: TGTGCCATCAGGGGGAATGAGAGGACAGCGAACACTGAAGCTTTCTTT.

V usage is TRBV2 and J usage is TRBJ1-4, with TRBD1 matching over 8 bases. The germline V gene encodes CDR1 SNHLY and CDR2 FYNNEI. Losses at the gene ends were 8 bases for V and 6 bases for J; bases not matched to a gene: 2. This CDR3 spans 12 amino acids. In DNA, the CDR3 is TGTGCCAGCGCGACAGGGGATGAAAAACTGTTTTTT. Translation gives CASATGDEKLFF. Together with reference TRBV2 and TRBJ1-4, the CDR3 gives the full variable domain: EPEVTQTPSHQVTQMGQEVILRCVPISNHLYFYWYRQILGQKVEFLVSFYNNEISEKSEIFDDQFSVERPDGSNFTLKIRSTKLEDSAMYFCASATGDEKLFFGSGTQLSVL.

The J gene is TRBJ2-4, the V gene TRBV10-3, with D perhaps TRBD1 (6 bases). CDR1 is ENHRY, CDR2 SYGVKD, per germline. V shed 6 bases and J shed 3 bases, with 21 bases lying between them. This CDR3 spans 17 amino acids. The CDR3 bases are TGTGCCATCAGCGCAAGTTTGGGGGCAAAAGTCAAAAACATTCAGTACTTC. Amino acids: CAISASLGAKVKNIQYF.

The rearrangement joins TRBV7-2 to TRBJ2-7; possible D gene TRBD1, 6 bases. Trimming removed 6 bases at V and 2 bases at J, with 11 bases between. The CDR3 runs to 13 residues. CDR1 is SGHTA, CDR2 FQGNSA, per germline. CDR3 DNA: TGTGCCAGCAGTGTGACAGGAACCTACGAGCAGTACTTC. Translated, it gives CASSVTGTYEQYF.

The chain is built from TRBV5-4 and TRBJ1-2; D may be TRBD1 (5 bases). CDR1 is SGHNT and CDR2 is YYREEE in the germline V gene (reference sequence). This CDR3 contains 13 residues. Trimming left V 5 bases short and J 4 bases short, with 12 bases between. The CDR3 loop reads CASRKEGSYGYTF. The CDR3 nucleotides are TGTGCCAGCAGGAAGGAGGGGAGCTATGGCTACACCTTC.